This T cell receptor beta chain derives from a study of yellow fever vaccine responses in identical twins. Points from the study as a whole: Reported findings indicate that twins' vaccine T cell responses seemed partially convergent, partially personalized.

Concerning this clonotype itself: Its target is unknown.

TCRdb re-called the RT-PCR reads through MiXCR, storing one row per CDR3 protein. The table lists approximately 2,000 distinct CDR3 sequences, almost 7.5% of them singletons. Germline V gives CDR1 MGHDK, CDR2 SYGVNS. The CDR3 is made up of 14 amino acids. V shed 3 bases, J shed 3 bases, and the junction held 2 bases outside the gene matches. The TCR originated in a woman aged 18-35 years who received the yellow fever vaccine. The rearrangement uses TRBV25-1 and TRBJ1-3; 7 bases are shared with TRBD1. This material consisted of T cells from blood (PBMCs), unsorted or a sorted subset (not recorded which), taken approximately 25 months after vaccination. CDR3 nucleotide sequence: TGTGCCAGCAGTGACCGACAGGGTGGAAACACCATATATTTT. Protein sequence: CASSDRQGGNTIYF.